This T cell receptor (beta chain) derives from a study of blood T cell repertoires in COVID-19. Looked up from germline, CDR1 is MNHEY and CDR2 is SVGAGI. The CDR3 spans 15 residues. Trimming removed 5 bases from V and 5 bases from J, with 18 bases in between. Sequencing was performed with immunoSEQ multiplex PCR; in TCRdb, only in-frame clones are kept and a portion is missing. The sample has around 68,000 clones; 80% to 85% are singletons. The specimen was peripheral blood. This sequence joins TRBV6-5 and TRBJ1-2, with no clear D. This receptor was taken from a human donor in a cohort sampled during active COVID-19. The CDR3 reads CASSQRTAAGYGYTF. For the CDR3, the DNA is TGTGCCAGCAGTCAACGGACGGCCGCGGGGTATGGCTACACCTTC.